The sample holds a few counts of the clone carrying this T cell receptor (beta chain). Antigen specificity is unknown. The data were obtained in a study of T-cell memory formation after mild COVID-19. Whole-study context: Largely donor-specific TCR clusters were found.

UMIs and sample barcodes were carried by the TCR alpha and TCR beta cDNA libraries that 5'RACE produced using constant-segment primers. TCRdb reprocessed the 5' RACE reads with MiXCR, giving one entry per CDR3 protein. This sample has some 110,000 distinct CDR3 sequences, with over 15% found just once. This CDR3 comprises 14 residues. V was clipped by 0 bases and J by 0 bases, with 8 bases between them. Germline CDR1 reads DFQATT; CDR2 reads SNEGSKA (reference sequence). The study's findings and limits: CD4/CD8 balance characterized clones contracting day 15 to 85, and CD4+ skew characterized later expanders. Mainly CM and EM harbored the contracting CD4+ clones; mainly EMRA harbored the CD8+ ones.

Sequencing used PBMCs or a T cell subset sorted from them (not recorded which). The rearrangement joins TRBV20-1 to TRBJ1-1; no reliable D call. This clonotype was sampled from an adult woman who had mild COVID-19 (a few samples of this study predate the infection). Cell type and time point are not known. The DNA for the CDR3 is TGCAGTGCTAGAGATAAGCGCATGAACACTGAAGCTTTCTTT. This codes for CSARDKRMNTEAFF.